The entry below gives a single T cell receptor beta chain sequence along with its context. Time point here: recipient sample about 28 days before transplant, after cytoreduction. These data belong to a study of T cell clonotyping in hematopoietic cell transplantation. The assay was immunoSEQ multiplex PCR, and TCRdb's table has in-frame clones only and misses some. The data contain approximately 8,700 clones, about 90% of them singletons. Specimen: peripheral blood mononuclear cells, collected before stem cell transplant. This clonotype originated in a woman aged 55-69 years with acute myeloid leukemia. Some clones in this sample may be carry-over from other donors' samples.

The CDR3, as DNA: TGCGCCAGCAGTGTTAGCGACACCCACGGAGAGCAGTACTTC. It yields the protein CASSVSDTHGEQYF. This chain uses TRBV10-1 with TRBJ2-7; D might be TRBD2 (5 bases). Germline assignment: CDR1 WNHNN and CDR2 SYGVQD (reference sequence). V lost 4 bases and J 7 bases, leaving 17 bases between the germline ends. The CDR3 length is 14 residues.